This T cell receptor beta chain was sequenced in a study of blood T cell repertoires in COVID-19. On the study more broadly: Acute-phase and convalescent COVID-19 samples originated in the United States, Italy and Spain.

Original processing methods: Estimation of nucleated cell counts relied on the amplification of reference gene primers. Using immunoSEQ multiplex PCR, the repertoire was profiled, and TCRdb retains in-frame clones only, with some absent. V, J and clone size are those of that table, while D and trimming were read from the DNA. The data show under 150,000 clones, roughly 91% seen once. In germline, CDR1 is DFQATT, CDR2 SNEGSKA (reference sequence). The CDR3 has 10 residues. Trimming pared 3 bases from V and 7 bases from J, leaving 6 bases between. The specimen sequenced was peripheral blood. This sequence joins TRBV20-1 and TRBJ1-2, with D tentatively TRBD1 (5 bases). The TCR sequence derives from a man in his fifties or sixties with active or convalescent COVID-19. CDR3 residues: CSARGGGYTF. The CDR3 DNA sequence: TGCAGTGCTAGGGGGGGTGGCTACACCTTC.